A single sample gave rise to the 23 T cell receptor beta chains below, sequenced in a study of T-cell reconstitution after alpha-beta-depleted transplantation in children. Unique molecular identifiers were incorporated during preparation of the TCRbeta library. MiXCR, applied by TCRdb to the PCR reads, yields one record per CDR3 protein. The sample lists more than 400,000 distinct CDR3 sequences, over 40% occurring once. The sample here was PBMCs, taken before TCRalphabeta/CD19-depleted stem cell transplant. The origin of the receptors is a girl aged 2 to 9 with aplastic anemia, due to receive a stem cell transplant.

The chain uses TRBV20-1 and TRBJ2-3; 10 bases fit TRBD2. Germline loops: CDR1 DFQATT, CDR2 SNEGSKA (reference sequence). Unmatched junction bases numbered 11, after V lost 6 bases and J lost 5 bases. The CDR3 contains 15 residues. The CDR3 DNA reads TGCAGTGCGAGGGCAGCGGGGGGGCCGGTAGATACGCAGTATTTT. Protein sequence: CSARAAGGPVDTQYF.

The chain recombines TRBV20-1 with TRBJ2-5; D unresolved. This CDR3 has 13 residues. V dropped 1 base and J dropped 4 bases, with 10 bases sitting between them. Germline CDR1 is DFQATT and CDR2 is SNEGSKA (reference sequence). The CDR3 DNA is TGCAGTGCTAGAGTCAGGTGGGGAGAGACCCAGTACTTC. The encoded protein is CSARVRWGETQYF.

This clonotype was counted at least ten times. The chain joins TRBV7-9 to TRBJ2-2; D ambiguous. This CDR3 has 12 residues. V was trimmed by 1 base and J by 13 bases, leaving 10 bases between them. From germline, CDR1 is SEHNR and CDR2 FQNEAQ (reference sequence). The CDR3 region is CASSLEPAMLFF. CDR3 coding DNA: TGTGCCAGCAGCTTAGAACCCGCGATGCTGTTTTTT.

V and J are TRBV4-1 and TRBJ1-2; 10 nucleotides agree with TRBD1. With 0 bases clipped from V and 6 bases from J, the junction kept 7 bases outside the gene matches. Per germline, CDR1 MGHRA and CDR2 YSYEKL. The CDR3 consists of 16 residues. The CDR3, as DNA: TGCGCCAGCAGCCAAGATTGGGGACAGGGGTCCCATGGCTACACCTTC. It translates to CASSQDWGQGSHGYTF.

The chain carries TRBV15 and TRBJ1-1; D unresolved. This CDR3 has 13 amino acids. V was cut by 3 bases and J by 5 bases, with 10 bases left in between. CDR1 is LNHNV and CDR2 is YYDKDF in the germline V gene (reference sequence). The CDR3 reads CATSSGRRTEAFF. For the CDR3, the DNA is TGTGCCACCAGCAGTGGCAGGAGGACTGAAGCTTTCTTT.

This clonotype was counted only a few times. V gene TRBV12-3 or TRBV12-4 combines with J gene TRBJ2-1; the match to TRBD2 covers 7 bases. CDR3 size: 14 residues. The J segment lost 9 bases and the V segment lost 1 base, leaving 6 bases of the junction unmatched. Here the CDR3 reads CASSLGPSGGEQFF. Here the CDR3 DNA reads TGTGCCAGCAGTTTAGGTCCTAGCGGCGGTGAGCAGTTCTTC.

The chain carries TRBV7-9 and TRBJ2-1; 10 bases are shared with TRBD2. Looked up from germline, CDR1 is SEHNR and CDR2 is FQNEAQ (reference sequence). Trimming took 5 bases from V and 7 from J; bases not matched to a gene: 8. The CDR3 contains 15 residues. In nucleotides, the CDR3 is TGTGCCAGCAGCCCCAGCGGGGGGGCTTTTAATGAGCAGTTCTTC. It codes for CASSPSGGAFNEQFF.

The chain is built from TRBV3-1 and TRBJ2-7; 8 bases match TRBD2. Germline trimming cut 0 bases from V and 3 bases from J; bases unmatched to any gene: 10. CDR3 length: 17 amino acids. Germline V gene data show CDR1 as LGHDT and CDR2 as YNNKEL (reference sequence). CDR3 residues: CASSQEPPGLAGYEQYF. The CDR3 bases are TGTGCCAGCAGCCAAGAACCCCCCGGACTAGCAGGCTACGAGCAGTACTTC.

The gene calls are TRBV15 and TRBJ2-7, with unresolved D. Germline CDR1 LNHNV, CDR2 YYDKDF (reference sequence). This CDR3 is 14 amino acids long. V was shortened by 5 bases and J by 4 bases, with 15 bases between the two germline ends. This CDR3 is CATSGPSVKYEQYF. DNA for the CDR3: TGTGCCACCAGCGGCCCTTCGGTAAAATACGAGCAGTACTTC.

The rearrangement joins TRBV7-8 to TRBJ1-2; 9 bases match TRBD1. Losses at the gene ends were 2 bases for V and 7 bases for J; bases not matched to a gene: 8. This CDR3 region has 15 residues. From germline, CDR1 is SGHVS and CDR2 FQNEAQ. CDR3 sequence: CASSLRDREVSGYTF. The CDR3 region has the DNA TGTGCCAGCAGCTTACGGGACAGGGAAGTCTCTGGCTACACCTTC.

The chain joins TRBV5-6 to TRBJ2-2; TRBD1 might be the D (5 bases). This CDR3 is built from 15 residues. Germline CDR1 is SGHDT and CDR2 is YYEEEE. Trimming left V 0 bases short and J 1 base short, with 7 bases between. CDR3 nucleotides: TGTGCCAGCAGCTTGGTTGACAGGAACACCGGGGAGCTGTTTTTT. It specifies CASSLVDRNTGELFF.

This clonotype was observed at least ten times. The chain uses TRBV20-1 and TRBJ1-2; possibly TRBD1 for D (6 bases). Trimming left V 5 bases short and J 10 bases short, with 20 bases between. The germline V gene encodes CDR1 DFQATT and CDR2 SNEGSKA (reference sequence). The CDR3 runs 13 residues. This chain's CDR3 is CSAGDPDSLSYTF. The DNA of the CDR3 is TGCAGTGCTGGGGACCCGGACAGCTTGTCCTACACCTTC.

At least ten counts were recorded for this clonotype. V and J are TRBV5-1 and TRBJ2-6, with TRBD1 matching over 9 bases. V dropped 6 bases and J dropped 1; count of bases not matched to a gene: 8. CDR3 size: 17 residues. The germline V gene has CDR1 SGHRS and CDR2 YFSETQ. As DNA, the CDR3 is TGCGCCAGCATGGCGGGACAGGGAGGATCTGGGGCCAACGTCCTGACTTTC. This encodes CASMAGQGGSGANVLTF.

This clonotype was recorded at least ten times. This sequence joins TRBV29-1 and TRBJ1-1; no definite D call. V gave up 1 base and J gave up 0 bases, with 6 bases separating them. Germline V gene data show CDR1 as SQVTM and CDR2 as ANQGSEA. The CDR3 covers 13 residues. CDR3 DNA sequence: TGCAGCGTTGAAGTTAGGGTGAACACTGAAGCTTTCTTT. Encoded protein: CSVEVRVNTEAFF.

The chain uses TRBV4-2 and TRBJ2-7, with D uncertain. V lost 4 bases and J 2 bases, leaving 9 bases between the germline ends. The CDR3 consists of 13 residues. Germline V gene lookup returns CDR1 LGHNA and CDR2 YNFKEQ. Written as DNA, the CDR3 is TGTGCCAGCAGCCCGAGACACCCCTACGAGCAGTACTTC. Residues: CASSPRHPYEQYF.

The V and J genes are TRBV4-1 and TRBJ2-1; 10 bases fit TRBD2. V was clipped by 1 base and J by 4 bases; unmatched bases: 7. Germline CDR1 reads MGHRA; CDR2 reads YSYEKL. The CDR3 extends over 17 amino acids. The CDR3 here is CASSQGPGTSAYNEQFF. CDR3 nucleotide sequence: TGCGCCAGCAGCCAAGGCCCCGGGACTAGCGCGTACAATGAGCAGTTCTTC.

This clonotype showed up just a few times. V gene TRBV6-2 or TRBV6-3 combines with J gene TRBJ2-1; 15 nucleotides match TRBD2. V trimming: 0 bases; J trimming: 0 bases; junction bases outside the gene matches: 6. The CDR3 covers 20 residues. Looked up from germline, CDR1 is MNHEY and CDR2 is SVGEGT. The CDR3 DNA is TGTGCCAGCAGTTACTCGTTAGGACTAGCGGGAGGGCCCTCCTACAATGAGCAGTTCTTC. The encoded protein is CASSYSLGLAGGPSYNEQFF.

The J gene is TRBJ2-7, the V gene TRBV7-9; a weak D match, TRBD2 (5 bases). The germline V gene encodes CDR1 SEHNR and CDR2 FQNEAQ (reference sequence). The CDR3 is 16 amino acids. The V gene lost 1 base and the J gene lost 0 bases, with 13 bases spanning the gap. CDR3 residues: CASSLVGSGLSYEQYF. The CDR3 DNA sequence: TGTGCCAGCAGCTTAGTAGGCAGCGGCCTCTCCTACGAGCAGTACTTC.

The chain employs TRBV5-1 and TRBJ2-5; D remains unclear. This CDR3 has 13 amino acids. V shed 2 bases and J shed 4 bases, with 9 bases lying between them. From germline, CDR1 is SGHRS and CDR2 YFSETQ. This CDR3 reads CASSLKPGETQYF. CDR3 DNA: TGCGCCAGCAGCTTAAAACCAGGAGAGACCCAGTACTTC.

The rearrangement links TRBV18 to TRBJ2-3, with TRBD1 matching 10 bases. The CDR3 totals 17 residues. With V trimmed by 3 bases and J by 3 bases, 9 bases remained unmatched. Germline assignment: CDR1 KGHSH and CDR2 LQKENI. The CDR3 loop is CASSPRTGGYGTDTQYF. CDR3 sequence (DNA): TGTGCCAGCTCACCCAGGACAGGGGGTTACGGTACAGATACGCAGTATTTT.

This clonotype was seen at least ten times. The chain joins TRBV12-3 or TRBV12-4 to TRBJ2-3; no reliable D call. Trimming removed 2 bases at V and 6 bases at J, with 15 bases between. This CDR3 is 15 amino acids long. The CDR3 loop is CASSLSATGKDTQYF. For the CDR3, the DNA is TGTGCCAGCAGTTTATCAGCGACGGGCAAGGATACGCAGTATTTT.

The chain employs TRBV12-5 and TRBJ2-1, with D possibly TRBD1 on 6 matching bases. Germline CDR1 reads LGHNT; CDR2 reads FRNRAP. Trimming took 1 base from V and 4 from J, leaving 8 bases between them. This CDR3 spans 14 amino acids. The CDR3 protein is CASGLGQAYNEQFF. The CDR3 nucleotides are TGTGCTAGTGGTTTGGGACAGGCATACAATGAGCAGTTCTTC.

This clonotype was recorded at least ten times. In DNA form, the CDR3 reads TGTGCCAGCAGCCAAAAGGGACCCTACGAGCAGTACTTC. Translated, it gives CASSQKGPYEQYF. This chain joins TRBV4-2 and TRBJ2-7; D may match TRBD1 or TRBD2 (5 bases each). V lost 2 bases, J lost 2 bases, and 7 bases lay in between. The CDR3 has 13 amino acids. CDR1 and CDR2 from the germline V gene are LGHNA and YNFKEQ.